This T cell receptor (beta chain) is drawn from a study of blood T cell repertoires in COVID-19. Study summary: COVID-19 samples collected from the United States, Italy and Spain covered acute and convalescent phases. T cells, B-cell-depleted T cells, or PBMCs supplied cDNA or gDNA.

Per the original data handling: Scientists estimated how many nucleated cells there were by amplifying reference gene primers. This table comes from immunoSEQ multiplex PCR, and its TCRdb copy is limited to in-frame clones, with some not included. V and J calls and clone size are copied from that table; D and trimming were computed from the DNA. The table records 190,000 or so clones, just under 90% of them present only once. The germline V and J ends were trimmed by 4 bases and 0 bases, with 7 bases remaining between them. The CDR3 contains 14 residues. The germline gives CDR1 SNHLY, CDR2 FYNNEI. The receptor was derived from a young woman who had recovered from COVID-19. This rearrangement joins TRBV2 to TRBJ1-5, with D unresolved. The sequenced sample was peripheral blood. The chain's CDR3 is CASSGVYSNQPQHF. The CDR3 region has the DNA TGTGCCAGCAGTGGCGTCTATAGCAATCAGCCCCAGCATTTT.